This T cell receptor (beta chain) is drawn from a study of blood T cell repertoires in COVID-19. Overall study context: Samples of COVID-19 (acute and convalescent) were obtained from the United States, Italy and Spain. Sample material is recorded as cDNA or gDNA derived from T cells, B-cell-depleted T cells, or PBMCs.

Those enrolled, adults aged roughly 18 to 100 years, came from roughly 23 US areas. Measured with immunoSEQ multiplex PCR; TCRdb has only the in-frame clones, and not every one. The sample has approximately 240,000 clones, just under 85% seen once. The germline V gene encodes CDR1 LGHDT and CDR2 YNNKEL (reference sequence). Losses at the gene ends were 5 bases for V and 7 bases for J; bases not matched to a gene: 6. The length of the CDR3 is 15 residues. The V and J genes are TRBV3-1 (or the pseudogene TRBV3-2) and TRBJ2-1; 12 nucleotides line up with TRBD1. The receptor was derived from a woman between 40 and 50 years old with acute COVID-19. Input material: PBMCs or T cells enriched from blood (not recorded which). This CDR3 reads CASSYRDRGLNEQFF. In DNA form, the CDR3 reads TGTGCCAGCAGCTACCGGGACAGGGGGCTGAATGAGCAGTTCTTC.